This T cell receptor (beta chain) was identified during a study of blood T cells in healthy people across ages. With 7 bases clipped from V and 8 bases from J, the junction kept 9 bases outside the gene matches. The CDR3 contains 13 residues. The germline V gene has CDR1 SQVTM and CDR2 ANQGSEA. A second PCR, run for about 7 to 11 cycles, used a sample-barcoded 5' primer plus a J-beta primer mix. TCRdb re-analysed the 5' RACE reads in MiXCR, keeping a single row per CDR3 protein. The sample yields about 640,000 distinct CDR3 sequences, around three fifths seen once. The V and J genes are TRBV29-1 and TRBJ1-2; 11 bases are a match to TRBD1. Sequenced sample: blood. The TCR comes from a man aged 55-75 years in good health. CDR3 bases: TGCAGCGCTGAGGACAGGGGGCGCGAAGGCTACACCTTC. Protein: CSAEDRGREGYTF.